Detailed here is one TCR beta chain. This entry belongs to a study of blood T cell repertoires in COVID-19. The trim removed 1 base at V and 3 bases at J, leaving 14 bases unmatched. This CDR3 comprises 18 residues. Per germline, CDR1 SEHNR and CDR2 FQNEAQ (reference sequence). Assay: immunoSEQ multiplex PCR; the TCRdb copy retains only in-frame clones and omits some. Here the sample spans about 140,000 clones, approximately 91% being singletons. Sample: peripheral blood. The receptor was isolated from a man in his sixties or seventies with acute or convalescent COVID-19. The chain is built from TRBV7-9 and TRBJ2-7; 8 positions match TRBD2. CDR3 amino acids: CASSLEAAPGLAGYEQYF. In DNA form, the CDR3 reads TGTGCCAGCAGCTTAGAGGCGGCGCCGGGGCTAGCGGGCTACGAGCAGTACTTC.